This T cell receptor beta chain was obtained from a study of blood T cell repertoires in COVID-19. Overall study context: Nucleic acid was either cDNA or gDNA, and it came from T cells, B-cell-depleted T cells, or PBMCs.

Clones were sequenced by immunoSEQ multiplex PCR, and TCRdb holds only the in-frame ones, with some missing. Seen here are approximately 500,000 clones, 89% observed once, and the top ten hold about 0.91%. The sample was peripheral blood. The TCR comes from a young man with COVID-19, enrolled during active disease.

The CDR3, as DNA: TGTGCCAGCAGCCCCCAATACACAGCTGTCACTGAAGCTTTCTTT. It encodes CASSPQYTAVTEAFF. This chain uses TRBV11-2 with TRBJ1-1; D unresolved. Trimming shortened V by 5 bases and J by 4 bases, and 17 bases separated the two germline ends. The CDR3 extends over 15 amino acids. Germline values: CDR1 SGHAT, CDR2 FQNNGV.